The 29 T cell receptor beta chains below come from one sample, sequenced in a study of T cell responses to AZD1222 COVID-19 vaccine. Sequencing used immunoSEQ multiplex PCR; TCRdb keeps in-frame clones, though not all of them. Among 160,000 or so clones listed, approximately 88% were seen once. The material was peripheral blood, obtained 28 days after the second AZD1222 dose. These receptors all come from an adult who received the AZD1222 COVID-19 vaccine.

The gene calls are TRBV7-2 and TRBJ1-1; maybe TRBD1 (6 bases). This CDR3 contains 17 residues. Trimming shortened V by 5 bases and J by 1 base, and 20 bases separated the two germline ends. Looked up from germline, CDR1 is SGHTA and CDR2 is FQGNSA. The chain's CDR3 is CASSNRRTVGENTEAFF. The CDR3 region has the DNA TGTGCCAGCAGCAACAGGCGGACAGTGGGGGAGAACACTGAAGCTTTCTTT.

The chain carries TRBV7-2 and TRBJ2-3; D unresolved. V gave up 1 base and J gave up 2 bases, with 10 bases separating them. Per the germline V gene, CDR1 is SGHTA and CDR2 is FQGNSA. The length of the CDR3 is 15 residues. This chain's CDR3 is CASSLGLSNTDTQYF. The CDR3 coding sequence is TGTGCCAGCAGCTTAGGGCTGTCCAACACAGATACGCAGTATTTT.

The J gene is TRBJ2-2, the V gene TRBV19, with 12 bases identical to TRBD2. CDR1 is LNHDA, CDR2 SQIVND, per germline (reference sequence). This CDR3 is built from 17 residues. J was trimmed by 4 bases and V by 5 bases; bases with no gene match: 8. CDR3 bases: TGTGCCAGTAGTTCCAATCTAGCGGGGGGGTTCACCGGGGAGCTGTTTTTT. It is translated as CASSSNLAGGFTGELFF.

In its sample, this clone was seen once. V is TRBV5-4 and J is TRBJ1-2; tentatively, D is TRBD1 (5 bases). Trimming removed 1 base from V and 2 bases from J, with 12 bases in between. CDR1 is SGHNT and CDR2 is YYREEE in the germline V gene (reference sequence). The CDR3 covers 15 residues. CDR3 in DNA: TGTGCCAGCAGCTTGAGGGGAGCCGGCAACTATGGCTACACCTTC. Translated, it gives CASSLRGAGNYGYTF.

This sequence joins TRBV5-5 and TRBJ2-7; D call uncertain. The CDR3 has 11 residues. Trimming took 1 base from V and 6 from J, leaving 5 bases between them. CDR1 and CDR2 from the germline V gene are SGHKS and YYEKEE (reference sequence). Here the CDR3 reads CASSLPAEQYF. The CDR3 coding sequence is TGTGCCAGCAGCTTGCCTGCCGAGCAGTACTTC.

The chain uses TRBV29-1 and TRBJ1-3, with D unresolved. Germline V gene lookup returns CDR1 SQVTM and CDR2 ANQGSEA. V lost 7 bases and J lost 4, with 8 bases in between. This CDR3 is 11 amino acids long. In DNA, the CDR3 is TGCAGCGCCACGTGGGGAAACACCATATATTTT. Protein product: CSATWGNTIYF. Full variable domain (outside the CDR3, taken from reference TRBV29-1 and TRBJ1-3): SAVISQKPSRDICQRGTSLTIQCQVDSQVTMMFWYRQQPGQSLTLIATANQGSEATYESGFVIDKFPISRPNLTFSTLTVSNMSPEDSSIYLCSATWGNTIYFGEGSWLTVV.

This chain links TRBV5-8 with TRBJ1-1, with 7 bases lining up with TRBD1. The CDR3 length is 15 residues. V lost 4 bases to trimming and J lost 3 bases; unmatched junction nucleotides: 9. CDR1 and CDR2 from the germline V gene are SGHTS and YDEGEE. DNA for the CDR3: TGTGCCAGCAGCCCCCGACAGGGTTATTACACTGAAGCTTTCTTT. Its translation: CASSPRQGYYTEAFF.

The CDR3: CASSLSQGSTEAFF. As DNA, the CDR3 is TGTGCCAGCAGCTTATCCCAGGGTTCAACTGAAGCTTTCTTT. This chain joins TRBV11-3 and TRBJ1-1, with D perhaps TRBD1 (5 bases). From germline, CDR1 is SGHNT and CDR2 YENEEA. V was clipped by 2 bases and J by 5 bases, with 12 bases between them. CDR3 size: 14 residues.

This chain uses TRBV9 with TRBJ2-5; a possible D gene is TRBD2 (5 bases). Trimming removed 0 bases from V and 5 bases from J, with 11 bases in between. Germline loops: CDR1 SGDLS, CDR2 YYNGEE. This CDR3 is built from 14 residues. CDR3 loop: CASSVGPTGETQYF. The CDR3 nucleotides are TGTGCCAGCAGCGTAGGGCCTACGGGGGAGACCCAGTACTTC.

CDR3 sequence reads: CASSPPTGLQWMNTEAFF. As DNA, the CDR3 is TGTGCCAGCAGCCCCCCCACAGGGTTGCAGTGGATGAACACTGAAGCTTTCTTT. V usage is TRBV7-9 and J usage is TRBJ1-1; TRBD1 might be the D (6 bases). The CDR3 is made up of 18 amino acids. Germline V gene sequence: CDR1 SEHNR, CDR2 FQNEAQ (reference sequence). V was cut by 5 bases and J by 0 bases, with 22 bases left in between.

This clone appeared a single time. This chain connects TRBV5-1 to TRBJ1-5; D gene uncertain. CDR1 is SGHRS, CDR2 YFSETQ, per germline. V was clipped by 4 bases and J by 4 bases, with 9 bases between them. The CDR3 has 13 amino acids. CDR3 region: CASSPLPNQPQHF. DNA for the CDR3: TGCGCCAGCAGCCCCCTCCCAAATCAGCCCCAGCATTTT.

This chain connects TRBV2 to TRBJ1-1, with 7 nucleotides matching TRBD1. V lost 7 bases, J lost 5 bases, and 10 bases stayed unmatched. Per the germline V gene, CDR1 is SNHLY and CDR2 is FYNNEI. CDR3 length: 14 residues. Here the CDR3 reads CASMEIQGRTEAFF. DNA of the CDR3: TGTGCCAGCATGGAGATACAGGGGCGGACTGAAGCTTTCTTT. The variable domain in full, with the rest retrieved from reference TRBV2 and TRBJ1-1, is EPEVTQTPSHQVTQMGQEVILRCVPISNHLYFYWYRQILGQKVEFLVSFYNNEISEKSEIFDDQFSVERPDGSNFTLKIRSTKLEDSAMYFCASMEIQGRTEAFFGQGTRLTVV.

DNA of the CDR3: TGTGCCATCAGTGGCCCGTCTTCCGGGGACTACACCTTC. The encoded protein is CAISGPSSGDYTF. This chain joins TRBV10-3 and TRBJ1-2; D is uncertain. V was shortened by 4 bases and J by 10 bases, with 16 bases between the two germline ends. Germline V gene data show CDR1 as ENHRY and CDR2 as SYGVKD. The CDR3 length is 13 residues.

The gene calls are TRBV5-1 and TRBJ2-3, with 9 positions matching TRBD2. This CDR3 has 15 residues. In germline, CDR1 is SGHRS, CDR2 YFSETQ. V lost 3 bases, J lost 0 bases, and 2 bases stayed unmatched. CDR3 sequence reads: CASSWSGGSTDTQYF. In DNA form, the CDR3 reads TGCGCCAGCAGCTGGAGCGGGGGGAGCACAGATACGCAGTATTTT.

Only one count was recorded for this clone. The chain recombines TRBV15 with TRBJ1-3, with a weak D call TRBD1 (6 bases). V was shortened by 0 bases and J by 4 bases, with 10 bases between the two germline ends. CDR3 length equals 15 residues. CDR1 LNHNV and CDR2 YYDKDF come from the germline V gene (reference sequence). CDR3 sequence reads: CATSRDLGGGNTIYF. CDR3 nucleotides: TGTGCCACCAGCAGAGATCTAGGGGGAGGAAACACCATATATTTT.

The CDR3 DNA sequence: TGTGCCAGCAGCCCGGGATCCGCGAACACTGAAGCTTTCTTT. Residues: CASSPGSANTEAFF. The rearrangement links TRBV7-2 to TRBJ1-1; the D is unclear. The CDR3 contains 14 residues. Between the trimmed V and J ends, which lost 5 bases and 1 base, there was a span of 11 bases. Germline V CDR1 and CDR2: SGHTA, FQGNSA.

The genes are TRBV6-4 and TRBJ2-3, with 9 bases aligning to TRBD1. Germline V lookup: CDR1 MRHNA, CDR2 SNTAGT. With 2 bases clipped from V and 2 bases from J, the junction kept 8 bases outside the gene matches. This CDR3 region has 17 residues. The CDR3 DNA sequence: TGTGCCAGCAGTGACGGAATGGGACAGGGTACCACAGATACGCAGTATTTT. Translation gives CASSDGMGQGTTDTQYF.

The V call is TRBV5-1, the J call TRBJ1-6; no clear D. Germline V lookup: CDR1 SGHRS, CDR2 YFSETQ. The CDR3 covers 16 residues. Trimming pared 4 bases from V and 7 bases from J, leaving 18 bases between. CDR3 residues: CASSPTGRTLNSPLHF. The CDR3 DNA reads as TGCGCCAGCAGCCCGACCGGACGGACCTTAAATTCACCCCTCCACTTT.

The V and J genes are TRBV10-3 and TRBJ1-1; D might be TRBD1 (5 bases). The germline V gene encodes CDR1 ENHRY and CDR2 SYGVKD. CDR3 size: 12 residues. The ends were cut back, 8 bases at V and 2 bases at J, with 9 bases in the middle. The CDR3 loop reads CAIGGTNTEAFF. The CDR3 DNA follows: TGTGCCATCGGGGGGACCAACACTGAAGCTTTCTTT.

This chain joins TRBV6-5 and TRBJ1-6; the D is unclear. Germline CDR1 MNHEY, CDR2 SVGAGI. V was shortened by 6 bases and J by 4 bases, with 13 bases between the two germline ends. The CDR3 extends over 15 amino acids. CDR3 nucleotide sequence: TGTGCCAGCAGGGTGGAGCCCTCGTATAATTCACCCCTCCACTTT. Protein sequence: CASRVEPSYNSPLHF.

The chain is built from TRBV9 and TRBJ1-5, with TRBD1 matching over 7 bases. With V trimmed by 4 bases and J by 4 bases, 11 bases remained unmatched. Germline V gene lookup returns CDR1 SGDLS and CDR2 YYNGEE. This CDR3 region has 16 residues. The CDR3 DNA reads as TGTGCCAGCAGCCTGGGAGGGACAGAATTTAATCAGCCCCAGCATTTT. Translation gives CASSLGGTEFNQPQHF.

This clone was seen only a few times. This chain links TRBV12-3 or TRBV12-4 with TRBJ2-1, with a possible D match to TRBD1 (5 bases). The V end lost 7 bases, the J end lost 5 bases, and 12 bases lay between the germline ends. CDR3 size: 13 residues. The CDR3 is CASTLIGDNEQFF. CDR3 bases: TGTGCCAGCACCCTAATAGGGGACAATGAGCAGTTCTTC.

This clone was seen only once. The chain carries TRBV6-6 and TRBJ2-6; no definite D call. CDR3 length equals 13 residues. V was cut by 7 bases and J by 1 base, with 5 bases left in between. Germline loops: CDR1 MNHNY, CDR2 SVGAGI (reference sequence). The CDR3 DNA reads TGTGCCAGCACGGCGTCTGGGGCCAACGTCCTGACTTTC. This encodes CASTASGANVLTF.

The chain carries TRBV6-1 and TRBJ2-3; 9 positions match TRBD2. After removal of 1 base from V and 0 bases from J, the junction contained 8 bases not matched to a gene. The CDR3 is made up of 18 amino acids. Germline assignment: CDR1 MNHNS and CDR2 SASEGT. The CDR3 region has the DNA TGTGCCAGCAGTGAAGAGGCTAGCGGGACCCCGAGCACAGATACGCAGTATTTT. Protein product: CASSEEASGTPSTDTQYF.

The chain couples TRBV5-1 to TRBJ2-3; 7 nucleotides align to TRBD2. Germline-derived CDR1 and CDR2 are SGHRS and YFSETQ. The CDR3 length is 13 residues. V lost 3 bases and J lost 5; bases outside the gene matches: 3. The CDR3 coding sequence is TGCGCCAGCAGCTCAACGGGGGGAGATACGCAGTATTTT. Its protein is CASSSTGGDTQYF.

The chain is built from TRBV6-1 and TRBJ1-2; possible D gene TRBD1, 5 bases. Trimming pared 2 bases from V and 9 bases from J, leaving 16 bases between. The CDR3 sequence is 14 residues long. The germline V gene encodes CDR1 MNHNS and CDR2 SASEGT. The CDR3 spells CASSEHWQGTSYTF. CDR3 DNA sequence: TGTGCCAGCAGTGAACATTGGCAGGGAACAAGCTACACCTTC.

About this clone: Relative to the germline gene, one junction end is altered; a read error may explain this. The chain is built from TRBV5-4 and TRBJ1-3, with TRBD1 as a possible D gene (5 bases). The CDR3 length is 12 residues. Germline V CDR1 and CDR2: SGHNT, YYREEE (reference sequence). The CDR3 loop reads CASSSDSPVLDF. The CDR3 DNA sequence: TGTGCCAGCAGCTCAGACAGCCCTGTCCTAGACTTT.

The chain joins TRBV6-6 to TRBJ1-2; tentatively, D is TRBD1 (6 bases). Between the trimmed V and J ends, which lost 8 bases and 5 bases, there was a span of 12 bases. Germline values: CDR1 MNHNY, CDR2 SVGAGI (reference sequence). The length of the CDR3 is 12 residues. CDR3 loop: CASSPQGYGYTF. CDR3 bases: TGTGCCAGCTCCCCACAGGGTTATGGCTACACCTTC.

The rearrangement uses TRBV4-3 and TRBJ2-7; 11 nucleotides agree with TRBD2. Germline V gene lookup returns CDR1 LGHNA and CDR2 YSLEER. The CDR3 consists of 15 residues. The V and J ends lost 4 bases and 3 bases, in that order; junction bases with no gene match: 5. The CDR3 bases are TGCGCCAGCAGCCGTATGACTAGCGGGGACTACGAGCAGTACTTC. Translated: CASSRMTSGDYEQYF.